This T cell receptor (beta chain) was obtained from a study of blood T cell repertoires in COVID-19. Trimming shortened V by 1 base and J by 1 base, and 7 bases separated the two germline ends. This CDR3 is 14 amino acids long. Germline loops: CDR1 SGHTA, CDR2 FQGNSA. The sample holds one count of this clone. Repertoires were generated with immunoSEQ multiplex PCR, while TCRdb's copy carries only in-frame clones and drops some. The sample has 100,000 to 150,000 clones; 85% are singletons. This receptor was obtained from an elderly man with active or convalescent COVID-19. The V gene is TRBV7-2, the J gene TRBJ1-2; possible D gene TRBD1, 6 bases. Material for sequencing was peripheral blood. The CDR3 sequence is CASSLGQDNYGYTF. CDR3 sequence (DNA): TGTGCCAGCAGCTTAGGACAGGATAACTATGGCTACACCTTC.